The 5 T cell receptor beta chains presented below share a single source sample, sequenced in a study of early T cells in non-severe SARS-CoV-2 infection (dated by TCRdb to the early 2020s). The library was produced with 5' RACE. The data were produced on a NextSeq 500. Using fastp trimming at Q25 and MiXCR clonotype assembly, TCRdb reanalyzed the public sequencing data and kept in-frame beta chains. Identical CDR3 protein sequences are pooled into one entry, listed with their most common genes and DNA. The sample data list about 56,000 distinct CDR3 sequences, and more than 13% of these were observed just once. Over 4% of the sample goes to the ten largest clones. The sequencing here drew on whole blood, taken at baseline. Source of these receptors: an adult who was a healthcare worker with PCR-confirmed SARS-CoV-2 infection or an uninfected control (not recorded which).

This clonotype was observed a handful of times. The chain is built from TRBV15 and TRBJ1-1; D gene unclear. The CDR3 is 14 residues long. Per germline, CDR1 LNHNV and CDR2 YYDKDF (reference sequence). Trimming stripped 0 bases from V and 8 bases from J, with 13 bases between. The CDR3 region is CATSRDLASPEAFF. DNA of the CDR3: TGTGCCACCAGCAGAGATCTAGCTTCTCCCGAAGCTTTCTTT.

The rearrangement links TRBV27 to TRBJ2-7; 10 nucleotides match TRBD2. V lost 5 bases, J lost 7 bases, and 17 bases stayed unmatched. The germline CDR1 and CDR2 sequences are MNHEY and SMNVEV (reference sequence). The CDR3 spans 17 residues. The CDR3 region is CASSAQASGGFMGEQYF. In DNA form, the CDR3 reads TGTGCCAGCAGTGCCCAGGCTAGCGGGGGCTTTATGGGAGAGCAGTACTTC.

This clonotype was counted many times. This chain uses TRBV27 with TRBJ2-7; possible D gene TRBD2, 6 bases. The CDR3 is made up of 16 amino acids. Germline lookup yields CDR1 MNHEY and CDR2 SMNVEV (reference sequence). Trimming pared 5 bases from V and 2 bases from J, leaving 19 bases between. CDR3 coding DNA: TGTGCCAGCAGTCCGGACCCTCTAGCGTTTACCTACGAGCAGTACTTC. Amino acid sequence: CASSPDPLAFTYEQYF.

This clonotype was seen more than once but under ten times. The rearrangement uses TRBV28 and TRBJ2-2; no clear D. This CDR3 is built from 13 residues. V lost 4 bases and J lost 6, with 9 bases in between. CDR1 MDHEN and CDR2 SYDVKM come from the germline V gene. The CDR3 loop reads CASSSTLAGELFF. In DNA, the CDR3 is TGTGCCAGCAGTTCCACGTTAGCCGGGGAGCTGTTTTTT.

Comments on this clonotype: The conserved closing phenylalanine or tryptophan is absent in this CDR3, likely reflecting a read error. The chain links TRBV5-4 to TRBJ2-2; weak D call: TRBD2 (6 bases). V was cut by 7 bases and J by 0 bases, with 13 bases left in between. This CDR3 is 15 amino acids long. Germline loops: CDR1 SGHNT, CDR2 YYREEE (reference sequence). CDR3 DNA: TGTGCCAGCCGGGAGCGGAACGCGAACACCGGGGAGCTGTTTTCT. As protein: CASRERNANTGELFS.